This paragraph covers one TCR beta chain sequence. Germline V gene lookup returns CDR1 LGHDT and CDR2 YNNKEL (reference sequence). The V end was cut by 2 bases, the J end by 0 bases, with 13 bases between. The CDR3 has 16 amino acids. The data derive from a study of blood T cell repertoires in COVID-19. Sequenced by immunoSEQ multiplex PCR; TCRdb stores in-frame clones only, minus some. The sample has 250,000 or so clones; 90% are singletons. The chain uses TRBV3-1 (or the pseudogene TRBV3-2) and TRBJ1-2; maybe TRBD1 (5 bases). The sequencing input was peripheral blood. The clonotype was recovered from a woman aged 60-75 years with COVID-19, enrolled during active disease. The CDR3, as DNA: TGTGCCAGCAGCCAACCGGGACTCAACTCTAACTATGGCTACACCTTC. Translated: CASSQPGLNSNYGYTF.